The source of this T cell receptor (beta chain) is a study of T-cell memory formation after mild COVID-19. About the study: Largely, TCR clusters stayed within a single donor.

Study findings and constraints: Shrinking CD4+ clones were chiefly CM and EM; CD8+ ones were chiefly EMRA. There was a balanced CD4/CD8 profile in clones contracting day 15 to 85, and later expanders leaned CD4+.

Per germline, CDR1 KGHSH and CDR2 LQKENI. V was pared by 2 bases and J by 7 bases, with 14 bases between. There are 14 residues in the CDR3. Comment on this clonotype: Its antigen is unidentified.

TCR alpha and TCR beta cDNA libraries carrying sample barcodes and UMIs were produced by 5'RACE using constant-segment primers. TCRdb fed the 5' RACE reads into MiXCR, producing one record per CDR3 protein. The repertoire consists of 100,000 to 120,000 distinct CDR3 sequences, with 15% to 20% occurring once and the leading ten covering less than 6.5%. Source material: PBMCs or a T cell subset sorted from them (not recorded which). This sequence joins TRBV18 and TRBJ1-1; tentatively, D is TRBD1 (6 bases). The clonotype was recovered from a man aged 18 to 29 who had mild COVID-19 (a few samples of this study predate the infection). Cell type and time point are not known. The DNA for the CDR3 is TGTGCCAGCTCACCAAACAGGGAGTATGGTGAAGCTTTCTTT. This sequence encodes CASSPNREYGEAFF. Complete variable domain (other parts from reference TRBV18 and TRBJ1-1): NAGVMQNPRHLVRRRGQEARLRCSPMKGHSHVYWYRQLPEEGLKFMVYLQKENIIDESGMPKERFSAEFPKEGPSILRIQQVVRGDSAAYFCASSPNREYGEAFFGQGTRLTVV.